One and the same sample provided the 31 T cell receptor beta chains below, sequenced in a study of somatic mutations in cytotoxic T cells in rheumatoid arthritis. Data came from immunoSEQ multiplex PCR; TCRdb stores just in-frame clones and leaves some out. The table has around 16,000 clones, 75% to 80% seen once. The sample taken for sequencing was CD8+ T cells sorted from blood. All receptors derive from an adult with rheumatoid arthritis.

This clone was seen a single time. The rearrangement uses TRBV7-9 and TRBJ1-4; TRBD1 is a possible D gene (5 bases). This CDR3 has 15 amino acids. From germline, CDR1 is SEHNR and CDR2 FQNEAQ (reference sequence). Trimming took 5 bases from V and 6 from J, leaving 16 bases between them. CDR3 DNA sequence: TGTGCCAGCAGCCCCCCCCAGGGAGTTCATGAAAAACTGTTTTTT. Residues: CASSPPQGVHEKLFF.

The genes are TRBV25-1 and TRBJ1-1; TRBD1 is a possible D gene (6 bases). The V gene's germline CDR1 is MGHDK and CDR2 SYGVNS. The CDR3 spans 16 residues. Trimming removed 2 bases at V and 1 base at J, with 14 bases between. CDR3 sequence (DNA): TGTGCCAGCAGTGAAGCGGGGGGGCGCGGGAACACTGAAGCTTTCTTT. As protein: CASSEAGGRGNTEAFF. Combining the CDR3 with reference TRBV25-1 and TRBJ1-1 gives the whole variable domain EADIYQTPRYLVIGTGKKITLECSQTMGHDKMYWYQQDPGMELHLIHYSYGVNSTEKGDLSSESTVSRIRTEHFPLTLESARPSHTSQYLCASSEAGGRGNTEAFFGQGTRLTVV.

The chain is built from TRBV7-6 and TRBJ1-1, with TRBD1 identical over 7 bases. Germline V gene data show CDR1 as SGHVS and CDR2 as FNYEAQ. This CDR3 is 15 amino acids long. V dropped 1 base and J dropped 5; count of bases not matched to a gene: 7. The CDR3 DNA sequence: TGTGCCAGCAGCTTAGGTGCCAGGGGGTCTACTGAAGCTTTCTTT. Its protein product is CASSLGARGSTEAFF.

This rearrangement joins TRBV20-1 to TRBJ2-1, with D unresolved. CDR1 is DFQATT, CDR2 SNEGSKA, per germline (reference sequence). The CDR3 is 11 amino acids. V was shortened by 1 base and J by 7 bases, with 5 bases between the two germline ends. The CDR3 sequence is CSARGGNEQFF. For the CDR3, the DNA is TGCAGTGCTAGAGGGGGAAATGAGCAGTTCTTC.

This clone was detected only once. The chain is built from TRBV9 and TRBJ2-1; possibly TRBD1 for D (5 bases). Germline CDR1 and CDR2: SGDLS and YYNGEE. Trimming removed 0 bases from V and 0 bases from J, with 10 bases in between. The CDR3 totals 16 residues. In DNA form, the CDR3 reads TGTGCCAGCAGCGTAGACGAGACAGACTCCTACAATGAGCAGTTCTTC. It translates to CASSVDETDSYNEQFF.

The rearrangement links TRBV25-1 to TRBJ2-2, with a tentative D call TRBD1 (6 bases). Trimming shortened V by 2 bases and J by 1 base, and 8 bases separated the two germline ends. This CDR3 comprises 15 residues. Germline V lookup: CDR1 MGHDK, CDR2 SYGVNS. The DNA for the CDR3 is TGTGCCAGCAGTGAAGGGGGACAGAACACCGGGGAGCTGTTTTTT. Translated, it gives CASSEGGQNTGELFF.

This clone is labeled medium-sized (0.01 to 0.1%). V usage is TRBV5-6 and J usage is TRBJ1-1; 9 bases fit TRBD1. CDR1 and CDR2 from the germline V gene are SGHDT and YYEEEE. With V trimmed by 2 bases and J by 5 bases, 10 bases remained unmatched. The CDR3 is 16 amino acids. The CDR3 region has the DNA TGTGCCAGCAGCTTAGGTGCGGGGACAGGGATGACTGAAGCTTTCTTT. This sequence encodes CASSLGAGTGMTEAFF. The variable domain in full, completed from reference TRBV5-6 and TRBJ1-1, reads DAGVTQSPTHLIKTRGQQVTLRCSPKSGHDTVSWYQQALGQGPQFIFQYYEEEERQRGNFPDRFSGHQFPNYSSELNVNALLLGDSALYLCASSLGAGTGMTEAFFGQGTRLTVV.

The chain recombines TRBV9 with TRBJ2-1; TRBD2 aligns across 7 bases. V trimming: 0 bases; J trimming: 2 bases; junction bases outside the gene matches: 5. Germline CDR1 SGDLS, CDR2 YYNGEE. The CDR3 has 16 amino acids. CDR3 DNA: TGTGCCAGCAGCGTAGGGGGGGAGGGAGCCTACAATGAGCAGTTCTTC. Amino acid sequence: CASSVGGEGAYNEQFF. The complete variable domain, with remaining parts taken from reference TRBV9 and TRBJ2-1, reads DSGVTQTPKHLITATGQRVTLRCSPRSGDLSVYWYQQSLDQGLQFLIQYYNGEERAKGNILERFSAQQFPDLHSELNLSSLELGDSALYFCASSVGGEGAYNEQFFGPGTRLTVL.

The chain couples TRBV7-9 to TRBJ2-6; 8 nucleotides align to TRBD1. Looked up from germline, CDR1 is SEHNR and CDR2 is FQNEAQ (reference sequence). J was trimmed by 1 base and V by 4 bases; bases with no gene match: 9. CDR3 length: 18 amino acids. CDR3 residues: CASSSWTGYPSGANVLTF. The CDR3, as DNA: TGTGCCAGCAGCTCATGGACAGGGTACCCTTCTGGGGCCAACGTCCTGACTTTC. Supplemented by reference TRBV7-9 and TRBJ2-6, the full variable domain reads DTGVSQNPRHKITKRGQNVTFRCDPISEHNRLYWYRQTLGQGPEFLTYFQNEAQLEKSRLLSDRFSAERPKGSFSTLEIQRTEQGDSAMYLCASSSWTGYPSGANVLTFGAGSRLTVL.

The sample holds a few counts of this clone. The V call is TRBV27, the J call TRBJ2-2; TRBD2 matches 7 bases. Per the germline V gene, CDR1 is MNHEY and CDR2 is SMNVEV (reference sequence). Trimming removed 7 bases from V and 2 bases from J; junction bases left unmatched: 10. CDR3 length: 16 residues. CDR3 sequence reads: CASTLGLAANTGELFF. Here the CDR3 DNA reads TGTGCCAGCACCCTGGGGCTAGCGGCCAACACCGGGGAGCTGTTTTTT.

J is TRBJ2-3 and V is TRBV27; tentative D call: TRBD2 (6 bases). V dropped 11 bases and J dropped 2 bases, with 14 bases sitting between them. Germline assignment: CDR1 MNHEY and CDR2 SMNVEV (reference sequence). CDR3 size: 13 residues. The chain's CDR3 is CAVMAGTTDTQYF. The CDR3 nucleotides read TGTGCCGTTATGGCGGGGACCACAGATACGCAGTATTTT.

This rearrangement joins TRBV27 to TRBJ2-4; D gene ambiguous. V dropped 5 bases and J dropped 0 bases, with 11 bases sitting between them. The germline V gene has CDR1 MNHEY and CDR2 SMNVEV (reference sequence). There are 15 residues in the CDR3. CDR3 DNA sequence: TGTGCCAGCAGTAAGACGGAGTTAGCCAAAAACATTCAGTACTTC. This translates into CASSKTELAKNIQYF.

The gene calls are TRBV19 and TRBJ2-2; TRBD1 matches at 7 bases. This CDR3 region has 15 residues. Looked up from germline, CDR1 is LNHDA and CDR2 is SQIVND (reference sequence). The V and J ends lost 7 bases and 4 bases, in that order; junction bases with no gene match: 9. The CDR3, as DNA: TGTGCCAGTACCCCGACAGGGCGTAGCACCGGGGAGCTGTTTTTT. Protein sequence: CASTPTGRSTGELFF.

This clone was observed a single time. The CDR3 here is CASSVEDPGGYTF. CDR3 DNA: TGTGCCAGCAGCGTCGAGGATCCAGGTGGCTACACCTTC. The chain employs TRBV9 and TRBJ1-2; no clear D gene. The CDR3 has 13 residues. Germline CDR1 is SGDLS and CDR2 is YYNGEE. V was trimmed by 2 bases and J by 7 bases, leaving 12 bases between them.

CDR3 loop: CASSRSETGNYEQYF. Written as DNA, the CDR3 is TGTGCCAGCAGCCGCTCTGAAACAGGGAACTACGAGCAGTACTTC. The chain links TRBV7-2 to TRBJ2-7; weak D call: TRBD1 (6 bases). The CDR3 contains 15 residues. Trimming cost V 5 bases and J 3 bases, with 17 bases left between them. The V gene's germline CDR1 is SGHTA and CDR2 FQGNSA.

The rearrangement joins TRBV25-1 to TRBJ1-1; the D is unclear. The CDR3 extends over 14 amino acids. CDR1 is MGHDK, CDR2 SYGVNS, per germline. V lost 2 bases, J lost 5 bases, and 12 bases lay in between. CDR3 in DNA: TGTGCCAGCAGTGAAAAAACGGGGAGGACTGAAGCTTTCTTT. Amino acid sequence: CASSEKTGRTEAFF.

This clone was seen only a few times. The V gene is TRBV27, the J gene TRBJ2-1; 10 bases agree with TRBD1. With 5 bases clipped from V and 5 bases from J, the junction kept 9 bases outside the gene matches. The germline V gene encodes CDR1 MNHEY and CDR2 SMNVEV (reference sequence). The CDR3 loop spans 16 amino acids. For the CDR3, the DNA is TGTGCCAGCAGTCCCGACCGGGACAGGGGAGACAATGAGCAGTTCTTC. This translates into CASSPDRDRGDNEQFF.

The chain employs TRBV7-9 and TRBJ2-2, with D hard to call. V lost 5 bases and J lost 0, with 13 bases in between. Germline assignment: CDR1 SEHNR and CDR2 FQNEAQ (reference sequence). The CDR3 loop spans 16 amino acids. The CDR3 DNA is TGTGCCAGCAGCCTTACCATAGCCGCGAACACCGGGGAGCTGTTTTTT. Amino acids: CASSLTIAANTGELFF. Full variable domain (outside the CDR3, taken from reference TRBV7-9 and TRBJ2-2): DTGVSQNPRHKITKRGQNVTFRCDPISEHNRLYWYRQTLGQGPEFLTYFQNEAQLEKSRLLSDRFSAERPKGSFSTLEIQRTEQGDSAMYLCASSLTIAANTGELFFGEGSRLTVL.

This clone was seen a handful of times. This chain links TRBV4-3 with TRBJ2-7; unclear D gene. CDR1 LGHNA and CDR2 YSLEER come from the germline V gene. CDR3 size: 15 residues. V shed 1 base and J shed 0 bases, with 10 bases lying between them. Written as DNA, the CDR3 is TGCGCCAGCAGCCAAGCCTTGGTAGTCTCCTACGAGCAGTACTTC. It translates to CASSQALVVSYEQYF.

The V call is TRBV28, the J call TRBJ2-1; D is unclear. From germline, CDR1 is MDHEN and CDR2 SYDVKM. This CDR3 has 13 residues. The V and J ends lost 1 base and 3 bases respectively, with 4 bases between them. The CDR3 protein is CASSLSFYNEQFF. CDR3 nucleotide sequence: TGTGCCAGCAGTTTATCCTTCTACAATGAGCAGTTCTTC.

The CDR3 bases are TGTGCCAGCAGCCGTCTAGCGGGAGCTCTCGATGAGCAGTTCTTC. This translates into CASSRLAGALDEQFF. The rearrangement links TRBV14 to TRBJ2-1, with TRBD2 matching 10 bases. Losses at the gene ends were 4 bases for V and 8 bases for J; bases not matched to a gene: 8. The CDR3 is made up of 15 amino acids. Germline V lookup: CDR1 SGHDN, CDR2 FVKESK.

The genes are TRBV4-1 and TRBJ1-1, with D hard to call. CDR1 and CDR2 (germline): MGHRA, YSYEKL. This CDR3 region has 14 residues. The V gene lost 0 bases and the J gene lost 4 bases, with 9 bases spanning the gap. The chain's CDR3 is CASSQESGSTEAFF. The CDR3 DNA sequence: TGCGCCAGCAGCCAAGAATCCGGGTCCACTGAAGCTTTCTTT.

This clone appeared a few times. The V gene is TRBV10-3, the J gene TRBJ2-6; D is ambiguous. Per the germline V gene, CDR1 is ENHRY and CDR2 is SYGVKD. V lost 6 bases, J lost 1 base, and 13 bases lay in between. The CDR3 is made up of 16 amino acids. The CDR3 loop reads CAIRTRHSSGANVLTF. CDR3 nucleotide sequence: TGTGCCATCAGGACGAGACACTCTTCTGGGGCCAACGTCCTGACTTTC.

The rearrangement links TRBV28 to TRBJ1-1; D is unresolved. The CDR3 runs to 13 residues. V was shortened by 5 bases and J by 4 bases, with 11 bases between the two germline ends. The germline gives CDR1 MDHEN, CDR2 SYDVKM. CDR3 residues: CASSGGFVTEAFF. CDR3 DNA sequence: TGTGCCAGCAGTGGCGGGTTTGTCACTGAAGCTTTCTTT. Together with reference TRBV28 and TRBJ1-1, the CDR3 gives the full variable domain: DVKVTQSSRYLVKRTGEKVFLECVQDMDHENMFWYRQDPGLGLRLIYFSYDVKMKEKGDIPEGYSVSREKKERFSLILESASTNQTSMYLCASSGGFVTEAFFGQGTRLTVV.

In nucleotides, the CDR3 is TGTGCCAGCAGCGCTGGGGGACTAGCGGGAGAAGAGACCCAGTACTTC. Its translation is CASSAGGLAGEETQYF. The chain links TRBV9 to TRBJ2-5; TRBD2 matches 14 bases. The germline gives CDR1 SGDLS, CDR2 YYNGEE. The J segment lost 3 bases and the V segment lost 3 bases, leaving 4 bases of the junction unmatched. CDR3 length: 16 residues.

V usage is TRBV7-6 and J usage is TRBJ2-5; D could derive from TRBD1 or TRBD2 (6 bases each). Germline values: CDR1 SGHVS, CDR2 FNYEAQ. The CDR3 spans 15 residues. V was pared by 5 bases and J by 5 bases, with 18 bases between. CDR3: CASSRPGPGAETQYF. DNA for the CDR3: TGTGCCAGCAGCCGTCCGGGTCCGGGGGCGGAGACCCAGTACTTC.

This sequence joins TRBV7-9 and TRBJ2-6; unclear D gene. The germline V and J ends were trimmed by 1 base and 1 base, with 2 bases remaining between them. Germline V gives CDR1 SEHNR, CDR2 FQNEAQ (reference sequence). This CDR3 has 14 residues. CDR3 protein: CASSLGSGANVLTF. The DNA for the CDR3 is TGTGCCAGCAGCTTAGGGTCTGGGGCCAACGTCCTGACTTTC.

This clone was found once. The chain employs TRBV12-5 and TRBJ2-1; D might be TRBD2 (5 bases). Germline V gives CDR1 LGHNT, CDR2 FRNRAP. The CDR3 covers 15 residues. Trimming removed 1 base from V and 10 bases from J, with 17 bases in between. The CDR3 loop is CASGLGWGVSWEQFF. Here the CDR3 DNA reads TGTGCTAGTGGTTTGGGGTGGGGAGTAAGTTGGGAGCAGTTCTTC.

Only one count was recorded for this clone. The CDR3, as DNA: TGTGCCAGCAGCTTAGTAACGGACAGGGGTCCTGAAGCTTTCTTT. This encodes CASSLVTDRGPEAFF. This chain links TRBV11-2 with TRBJ1-1; 9 bases agree with TRBD1. With V trimmed by 1 base and J by 6 bases, 6 bases remained unmatched. Looked up from germline, CDR1 is SGHAT and CDR2 is FQNNGV. There are 15 residues in the CDR3.

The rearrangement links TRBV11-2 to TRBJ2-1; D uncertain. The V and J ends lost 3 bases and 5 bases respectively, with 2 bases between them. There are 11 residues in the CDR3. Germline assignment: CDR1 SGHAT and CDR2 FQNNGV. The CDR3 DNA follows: TGTGCCAGCAGCTTTGACAATGAGCAGTTCTTC. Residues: CASSFDNEQFF.

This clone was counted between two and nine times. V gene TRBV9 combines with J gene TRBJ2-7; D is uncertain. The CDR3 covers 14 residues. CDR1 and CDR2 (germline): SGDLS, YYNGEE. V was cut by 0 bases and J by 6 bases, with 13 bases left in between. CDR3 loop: CASSVAQVWGEQYF. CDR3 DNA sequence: TGTGCCAGCAGCGTAGCTCAGGTGTGGGGCGAGCAGTACTTC.